Presented here are 23 T cell receptor beta chains from one specimen sequenced in a study of blood T cell repertoires in COVID-19. Assay: immunoSEQ multiplex PCR; the TCRdb copy retains only in-frame clones and omits some. The data contain about 260,000 clones, 88% of them singletons. The sample taken for sequencing was peripheral blood. These receptors were taken from a human donor in a cohort sampled during active COVID-19.

The J gene is TRBJ2-3, the V gene TRBV7-2; 7 bases are a match to TRBD1. This CDR3 is 15 amino acids long. V trimming: 4 bases; J trimming: 2 bases; junction bases outside the gene matches: 6. Germline V gives CDR1 SGHTA, CDR2 FQGNSA. The DNA for the CDR3 is TGTGCCAGCAGCTCTCAGACAGGGAACACAGATACGCAGTATTTT. Protein: CASSSQTGNTDTQYF. Supplemented by reference TRBV7-2 and TRBJ2-3, the full variable domain reads GAGVSQSPSNKVTEKGKDVELRCDPISGHTALYWYRQSLGQGLEFLIYFQGNSAPDKSGLPSDRFSAERTGGSVSTLTIQRTQQEDSAVYLCASSSQTGNTDTQYFGPGTRLTVL.

The genes are TRBV7-8 and TRBJ2-1, with D perhaps TRBD2 (5 bases). Trimming took off 11 bases at V and 5 bases at J, with 16 bases between the two ends. Germline V gives CDR1 SGHVS, CDR2 FQNEAQ. The CDR3 loop spans 13 amino acids. The CDR3 loop is CAVTVSGNNEQFF. The CDR3 region has the DNA TGTGCCGTGACGGTAAGCGGTAACAATGAGCAGTTCTTC.

The chain links TRBV7-3 to TRBJ1-6, with no clear D. CDR1 is SGHTA, CDR2 FQGTGA, per germline. The ends were cut back, 2 bases at V and 7 bases at J, with 12 bases in the middle. This CDR3 contains 15 residues. CDR3 bases: TGTGCCAGCAGCTTAGAAGCTAGTAGGAATTCACCCCTCCACTTT. Translating it yields CASSLEASRNSPLHF.

The chain couples TRBV19 to TRBJ2-3; 7 bases are shared with TRBD1. CDR3 length: 18 residues. Trimming removed 1 base from V and 1 base from J; junction bases left unmatched: 11. Germline V CDR1 and CDR2: LNHDA, SQIVND (reference sequence). The CDR3 loop is CASSIASPGTARTDTQYF. The CDR3 nucleotides read TGTGCCAGTAGTATAGCCTCCCCCGGGACAGCTCGCACAGATACGCAGTATTTT. The full variable domain, with the rest looked up from reference TRBV19 and TRBJ2-3, is DGGITQSPKYLFRKEGQNVTLSCEQNLNHDAMYWYRQDPGQGLRLIYYSQIVNDFQKGDIAEGYSVSREKKESFPLTVTSAQKNPTAFYLCASSIASPGTARTDTQYFGPGTRLTVL.

The J gene is TRBJ1-2, the V gene TRBV7-9; 7 bases align to TRBD1. The V segment lost 5 bases and the J segment 8 bases; nucleotides outside the gene matches: 11. The CDR3 has 14 residues. CDR1 is SEHNR, CDR2 FQNEAQ, per germline (reference sequence). For the CDR3, the DNA is TGTGCCAGCAGCCCCGCCGACAGGGCGGGCGGCTACACCTTC. The encoded protein is CASSPADRAGGYTF.

This chain joins TRBV5-1 and TRBJ2-5; no clear D gene. The V end was cut by 4 bases, the J end by 6 bases, with 16 bases between. This CDR3 is built from 14 residues. CDR1 SGHRS and CDR2 YFSETQ come from the germline V gene. The CDR3 DNA reads as TGCGCCAGCAGCCCCCTCCCGGGTGGAAAGACCCAGTACTTC. This translates into CASSPLPGGKTQYF.

As to this clone: With only one base between it and a far larger clone, this is likely a read error. Different DNA sequences within this sample yield the same CDR3. The chain uses TRBV6-6 and TRBJ2-7; TRBD2 matches at 11 bases. CDR3 length equals 14 residues. V lost 2 bases and J lost 3; bases outside the gene matches: 0. Germline CDR1 is MNHNY and CDR2 is SVGAGI (reference sequence). The CDR3 spells CASSYGTSGYEQYF. Here the CDR3 DNA reads TGTGCCAGCAGTTACGGGACTAGCGGCTACGAGCAGTACTTC.

The V gene is TRBV6-5, the J gene TRBJ1-5; 9 bases are a match to TRBD1. Germline V gene lookup returns CDR1 MNHEY and CDR2 SVGAGI. The CDR3 is 14 amino acids. The junction had 1 base not matched to a gene; V was cut back by 2 bases and J by 5 bases. In DNA, the CDR3 is TGTGCCAGCAGTTACACAGGGGGCTATCAGCCCCAGCATTTT. Its translation: CASSYTGGYQPQHF.

V and J are TRBV27 and TRBJ1-1; D might be TRBD1 (6 bases). There are 14 residues in the CDR3. Trimming left V 5 bases short and J 0 bases short, with 10 bases between. Germline assignment: CDR1 MNHEY and CDR2 SMNVEV (reference sequence). This CDR3 is CASSPDRMNTEAFF. The CDR3 DNA reads TGTGCCAGCAGTCCGGACAGAATGAACACTGAAGCTTTCTTT.

V gene TRBV5-1 combines with J gene TRBJ1-1; the match to TRBD1 covers 8 bases. Trimming cost V 4 bases and J 1 base; bases outside gene matches: 0. Germline CDR1 and CDR2: SGHRS and YFSETQ. The length of the CDR3 is 13 residues. The CDR3 region has the DNA TGCGCCAGCAGCGGACAGGGGAACACTGAAGCTTTCTTT. It yields the protein CASSGQGNTEAFF.

The V call is TRBV6-6, the J call TRBJ2-2; a weak D match, TRBD1 (6 bases). Trimming pared 0 bases from V and 3 bases from J, leaving 11 bases between. From germline, CDR1 is MNHNY and CDR2 SVGAGI (reference sequence). The CDR3 totals 16 residues. CDR3 sequence (DNA): TGTGCCAGCAGTTACTCGGGCAGGGGTGACACCGGGGAGCTGTTTTTT. It yields the protein CASSYSGRGDTGELFF.

V gene TRBV5-6 combines with J gene TRBJ1-2; a weak D match, TRBD1 (6 bases). Germline CDR1 SGHDT, CDR2 YYEEEE. V gave up 6 bases and J gave up 8 bases, with 26 bases separating them. This CDR3 is 16 amino acids long. The CDR3 region is CASTPRIQGPFSGYTF. As DNA, the CDR3 is TGTGCCAGCACCCCGAGAATACAGGGCCCATTTTCAGGCTACACCTTC.

This chain connects TRBV11-2 to TRBJ2-1; D is unclear. CDR3 length equals 11 residues. V was pared by 4 bases and J by 9 bases, with 7 bases between. Germline V gene data show CDR1 as SGHAT and CDR2 as FQNNGV. The CDR3 DNA is TGTGCCAGCAGCTCAGGATTTGAGCAGTTCTTC. This sequence encodes CASSSGFEQFF. Based on the CDR3 plus reference TRBV11-2 and TRBJ2-1, the full variable domain is EAGVAQSPRYKIIEKRQSVAFWCNPISGHATLYWYQQILGQGPKLLIQFQNNGVVDDSQLPKDRFSAERLKGVDSTLKIQPAKLEDSAVYLCASSSGFEQFFGPGTRLTVL.

This chain links TRBV27 with TRBJ1-1; the match to TRBD1 covers 7 bases. Looked up from germline, CDR1 is MNHEY and CDR2 is SMNVEV (reference sequence). The CDR3 runs 12 residues. V was clipped by 8 bases and J by 4 bases; unmatched bases: 4. The CDR3 is CASWDRPTEAFF. CDR3 nucleotide sequence: TGTGCCAGCTGGGACAGACCCACTGAAGCTTTCTTT.

This chain uses TRBV19 with TRBJ1-1; 12 bases agree with TRBD1. Germline-derived CDR1 and CDR2 are LNHDA and SQIVND (reference sequence). The CDR3 has 16 amino acids. The V and J ends lost 4 bases and 0 bases, in that order; junction bases with no gene match: 3. CDR3: CASSTGTGGLNTEAFF. Written as DNA, the CDR3 is TGTGCCAGTAGTACCGGGACAGGGGGCTTGAACACTGAAGCTTTCTTT.

The rearrangement links TRBV6-6 to TRBJ2-7; 12 nucleotides line up with TRBD2. The CDR3 has 16 amino acids. V trimming: 6 bases; J trimming: 7 bases; junction bases outside the gene matches: 13. The germline V gene encodes CDR1 MNHNY and CDR2 SVGAGI (reference sequence). In DNA form, the CDR3 reads TGTGCCAGCAGGAGCCGACTAGCGGGAGATCGGGAAGAGCAGTACTTC. Translating it yields CASRSRLAGDREEQYF.

V and J are TRBV9 and TRBJ1-4, with D unresolved. Germline V CDR1 and CDR2: SGDLS, YYNGEE. Trimming stripped 4 bases from V and 7 bases from J, with 17 bases between. The CDR3 spans 15 residues. The CDR3 spells CASSPREGGFEKLFF. The CDR3, as DNA: TGTGCCAGCAGCCCTCGGGAGGGAGGATTTGAAAAACTGTTTTTT.

This sequence joins TRBV5-6 and TRBJ2-7, with D perhaps TRBD1 (5 bases). The germline V gene encodes CDR1 SGHDT and CDR2 YYEEEE. Trimming took 4 bases from V and 12 from J, leaving 17 bases between them. This CDR3 region has 12 residues. In DNA, the CDR3 is TGTGCCAGCAGCGGTGACAGTCGGATTGCGTACTTC. Translated, it gives CASSGDSRIAYF.

The gene calls are TRBV19 and TRBJ1-6; no clear D. The CDR3 runs 15 residues. V lost 4 bases, J lost 9 bases, and 16 bases lay in between. Germline CDR1 is LNHDA and CDR2 is SQIVND (reference sequence). CDR3 in DNA: TGTGCCAGTAGTACCGGAGGGTTAGGGAGTTCACCCCTCCACTTT. This translates into CASSTGGLGSSPLHF. Filled out from reference TRBV19 and TRBJ1-6, the complete variable domain reads DGGITQSPKYLFRKEGQNVTLSCEQNLNHDAMYWYRQDPGQGLRLIYYSQIVNDFQKGDIAEGYSVSREKKESFPLTVTSAQKNPTAFYLCASSTGGLGSSPLHFGNGTRLTVT.

The chain joins TRBV6-5 to TRBJ2-3; D is unclear. Germline-derived CDR1 and CDR2 are MNHEY and SVGAGI. The CDR3 is 15 amino acids. Deletions cut 0 bases from V and 2 bases from J, with 9 bases between. Written as DNA, the CDR3 is TGTGCCAGCAGTTACTCGACTCCCCCCACAGATACGCAGTATTTT. Its translation: CASSYSTPPTDTQYF.

V is TRBV3-1 (or the pseudogene TRBV3-2) and J is TRBJ1-2; D is unresolved. CDR3 size: 13 residues. V was shortened by 11 bases and J by 3 bases, with 16 bases between the two germline ends. Looked up from germline, CDR1 is LGHDT and CDR2 is YNNKEL (reference sequence). The CDR3 DNA follows: TGTGCCCGTCGACCCGGGTCGCACTATGGCTACACCTTC. Protein product: CARRPGSHYGYTF.

The chain has TRBV3-1 (or the pseudogene TRBV3-2) and TRBJ2-3; 8 positions match TRBD2. Germline V CDR1 and CDR2: LGHDT, YNNKEL (reference sequence). This CDR3 is built from 20 residues. V lost 0 bases, J lost 0 bases, and 14 bases stayed unmatched. CDR3 loop: CASSQDVAGLASGSTDTQYF. The CDR3, as DNA: TGTGCCAGCAGCCAAGACGTGGCAGGCTTGGCTAGCGGGAGCACAGATACGCAGTATTTT.

The gene calls are TRBV7-9 and TRBJ2-1; perhaps TRBD1 as D (5 bases). The CDR3 has 15 amino acids. V lost 4 bases to trimming and J lost 4 bases, with 14 bases between them. CDR1 SEHNR and CDR2 FQNEAQ come from the germline V gene (reference sequence). The CDR3 nucleotides read TGTGCCAGCAGCTCGGTGGATGGGGCGTACAATGAGCAGTTCTTC. Protein sequence: CASSSVDGAYNEQFF.